In this sample, the clone carrying this T cell receptor (beta chain) turned up many times. Trimming pared 1 base from V and 6 bases from J, leaving 13 bases between. From germline, CDR1 is SGHNT and CDR2 YYREEE (reference sequence). There are 14 residues in the CDR3. This entry belongs to a study of blood T cell repertoires in COVID-19. The wider study: From the United States, Italy and Spain came samples of acute and convalescent COVID-19. PBMCs, B-cell-depleted T cells, or T cells provided the cDNA or gDNA that made up the material.

Original analysis: Amplification of reference gene primers provided the estimated nucleated cell counts. Assay used: immunoSEQ multiplex PCR; TCRdb lists only in-frame clones, some missing. The D gene and trimming were derived from the DNA, and the V and J assignments and clone size from that table. Of around 280,000 clones in the sample, around 87% are singletons; the top ten hold 1.3%. The chain is built from TRBV5-4 and TRBJ1-2; weak D call: TRBD1 (6 bases). Specimen: peripheral blood. The receptor was derived from a man in his 70s with acute or convalescent COVID-19. For the CDR3, the DNA is TGTGCCAGCAGCTTGTACACAGGGAATCATGGCTACACCTTC. Translating it yields CASSLYTGNHGYTF.